Listed below are T cell receptor beta chains from one sample, sequenced in a study of shared clonotypes between healthy human individuals. Here immunoSEQ multiplex PCR was the method, and the copy in TCRdb shows in-frame clones only, minus some. Among around 700,000 clones listed, approximately 79% were seen once. Sequenced: memory CD4+ T cells sorted from blood. The receptors stem from a woman under 40 in good health. Each CDR3 is given with its conserved first and last residue. The D gene is left open where the match is weak. Clone size is given for some rows only: seen once, a few or many times, or a class if the clone is expanded.

D	V	size	J	CDR3	DNA
TRBD2	TRBV19	NA	TRBJ2-1	CASSPGLPSGNNEQFF	TGTGCCAGTAGTCCCGGACTTCCAAGCGGGAACAATGAGCAGTTCTTC
NA	TRBV9	few	TRBJ1-4	CASSVDMGDEKLFF	TGTGCCAGCAGCGTCGATATGGGGGATGAAAAACTGTTTTTT
TRBD1	TRBV28	NA	TRBJ1-2	CASSLWGQEDGYTF	TGTGCCAGCAGTTTATGGGGACAGGAAGATGGCTACACCTTC
NA	TRBV7-2	NA	TRBJ1-5	CASSLEALSNQPQHF	TGTGCCAGCAGCTTAGAGGCACTCAGCAATCAGCCCCAGCATTTT
NA	TRBV4-1	once	TRBJ1-1	CASSHNAGSRGVFF	TGCGCCAGCAGCCACAACGCAGGGAGCAGGGGAGTCTTCTTT
NA	TRBV5-6	few	TRBJ2-7	CASSSNGLTYEQYF	TGTGCCAGCAGCTCCAACGGACTAACCTACGAGCAGTACTTC
NA	TRBV28	NA	TRBJ2-7	CASSPVRWGAGARYEQYF	TGTGCCAGCTCACCCGTAAGATGGGGGGCAGGCGCCAGATACGAGCAGTACTTC
NA	TRBV28	NA	TRBJ1-2	CASSLSVWGGGYTF	TGTGCCAGCAGTTTGAGTGTATGGGGAGGGGGCTACACCTTC
NA	TRBV16	NA	TRBJ1-5	CASSQGGSLFNQPQHF	TGTGCCAGCAGCCAAGGCGGCAGCCTGTTCAATCAGCCCCAGCATTTT
NA	TRBV2	once	TRBJ1-5	CASSEASFLSKGQPQHF	TGTGCCAGCAGTGAAGCGTCTTTCTTGTCTAAGGGTCAGCCCCAGCATTTT